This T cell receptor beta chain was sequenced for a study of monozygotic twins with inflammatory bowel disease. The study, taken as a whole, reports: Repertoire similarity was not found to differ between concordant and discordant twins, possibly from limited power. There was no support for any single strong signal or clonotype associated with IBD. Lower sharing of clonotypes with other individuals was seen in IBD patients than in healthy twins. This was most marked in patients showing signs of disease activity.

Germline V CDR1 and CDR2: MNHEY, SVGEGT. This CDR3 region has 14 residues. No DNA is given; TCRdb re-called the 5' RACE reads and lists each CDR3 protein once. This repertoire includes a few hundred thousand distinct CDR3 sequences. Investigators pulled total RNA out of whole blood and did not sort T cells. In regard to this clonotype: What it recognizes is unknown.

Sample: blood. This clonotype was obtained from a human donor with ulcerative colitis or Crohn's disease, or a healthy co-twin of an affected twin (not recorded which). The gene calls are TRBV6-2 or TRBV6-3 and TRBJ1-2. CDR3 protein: CASSYRERSYGYTF.